The source of this T cell receptor beta chain is a study of control samples from healthy donors and cancer patients. Libraries were prepared by immunoSEQ multiplex PCR; TCRdb keeps only in-frame clonotypes and omits some of them. The data show under 200,000 clones, with roughly nine tenths seen just once and less than 1.6% held by the top ten. The CDR3 has 13 residues. V was pared by 5 bases and J by 7 bases, with 9 bases between. The chain couples TRBV12-3 or TRBV12-4 to TRBJ1-6; no definite D call. What was sequenced was blood. The TCR originated in a woman younger than 45 in good health. CDR3 DNA sequence: TGTGCCAGCAGTGGACGGATGAATTCACCCCTCCACTTT. Translated: CASSGRMNSPLHF.